This is a list of T cell receptor beta chains from one sample in a study of naive and memory T cell subsets. A single record per CDR3 protein comes from TCRdb applying MiXCR to the UMI-ligation and nested PCR reads. The profile shows 120,000 to 150,000 distinct CDR3 sequences, around 15% of them singletons. The source material was naive CD4+ T cells from blood. These receptors were collected from a human donor in good health. The CDR3 runs from the conserved cysteine through the conserved F or W. The order of the fields is D gene, clone size, V gene, J gene, CDR3 protein, CDR3 DNA. D genes are given only for firm matches. The listing skips clone size in some rows; elsewhere it reads once, few, many or a size class.

.	many	TRBV14	TRBJ2-2	CASSQDPGTANTGELFF	TGTGCCAGCAGCCAAGACCCCGGGACCGCGAACACCGGGGAGCTGTTTTTT
.	many	TRBV5-5	TRBJ2-3	CASSLAGARTDTQYF	TGTGCCAGCAGCTTGGCAGGGGCCCGCACAGATACGCAGTATTTT
.	few	TRBV6-6	TRBJ1-2	CASSYSGDGYTF	TGTGCCAGCAGTTACTCGGGCGATGGCTACACCTTC
TRBD1	few	TRBV12-3/TRBV12-4	TRBJ1-1	CASSSGRGTSAFF	TGTGCCAGCAGTTCGGGCAGGGGGACCTCGGCTTTCTTT
.	few	TRBV6-1	TRBJ2-5	CASSESFSGKETQYF	TGTGCCAGCAGTGAAAGCTTTTCTGGGAAAGAGACCCAGTACTTC
.	few	TRBV12-3/TRBV12-4	TRBJ2-5	CASSLAKETQYF	TGTGCCAGCAGTTTAGCGAAAGAGACCCAGTACTTC
.	few	TRBV10-3	TRBJ2-4	CAISERGGTLGNIQYF	TGTGCCATCAGTGAGAGGGGTGGGACCCTGGGAAACATTCAGTACTTC
.	.	TRBV28	TRBJ2-7	CASRTGAGYSYEQYF	TGTGCCAGCCGGACGGGGGCAGGCTACTCCTACGAGCAGTACTTC
.	many	TRBV7-2	TRBJ2-6	CASSLASSGANVLTF	TGTGCCAGCAGTTTAGCCAGCTCTGGGGCCAACGTCCTGACTTTC
TRBD2	few	TRBV20-1	TRBJ2-7	CSAGTSASYEQYF	TGCAGTGCGGGGACTAGCGCCTCCTACGAGCAGTACTTC
TRBD1	few	TRBV7-9	TRBJ2-1	CASSLGSGGYDEQFF	TGTGCCAGCAGCTTAGGTTCAGGGGGCTATGATGAGCAGTTCTTC
TRBD2	few	TRBV11-1	TRBJ2-3	CASSTASGRAYTQYF	TGTGCCAGCTCGACGGCTAGCGGGAGGGCCTATACGCAGTATTTT
.	.	TRBV5-1	TRBJ2-3	CASSLTGREPDTQYF	TGCGCCAGCAGCTTGACGGGCAGGGAACCAGATACGCAGTATTTT
TRBD1	few	TRBV5-5	TRBJ1-1	CASSHQTGEAFF	TGTGCCAGCAGCCACCAGACAGGGGAAGCTTTCTTT
TRBD2	.	TRBV28	TRBJ2-3	CASSFTRASGSLDTQYF	TGTGCCAGCAGTTTCACCCGCGCTAGCGGGAGTCTTGATACGCAGTATTTT
.	.	TRBV7-8	TRBJ2-1	CASSTMVAAVEGEQFF	TGTGCCAGCAGCACTATGGTAGCGGCGGTTGAAGGTGAGCAGTTCTTC
TRBD1	few	TRBV6-1	TRBJ1-6	CASRIRDRDSSPLHF	TGTGCCAGCAGGATCAGGGACAGGGATAGCTCACCCCTCCACTTT
.	.	TRBV7-3	TRBJ1-1	CASTPGRNKPNTEAFF	TGTGCCAGCACCCCCGGGCGTAACAAGCCGAACACTGAAGCTTTCTTT
.	.	TRBV12-5	TRBJ2-3	CASGPRAGTDTQYF	TGTGCTAGTGGTCCCCGGGCGGGTACAGATACGCAGTATTTT
TRBD1	few	TRBV15	TRBJ1-5	CATSRIPSGGFYQPQHF	TGTGCCACCAGCCGAATCCCCTCAGGGGGTTTCTATCAGCCCCAGCATTTT
.	many	TRBV5-6	TRBJ2-1	CASSLGRSNPNNEQFF	TGTGCCAGCAGCTTAGGGCGCTCAAACCCAAACAATGAGCAGTTCTTC
TRBD2	few	TRBV12-3/TRBV12-4	TRBJ2-4	CASSLAQAGGRQNIQYF	TGTGCCAGCAGTTTAGCGCAGGCGGGAGGGCGGCAAAACATTCAGTACTTC
.	.	TRBV5-1	TRBJ2-7	CASRPEEAFSYEQYF	TGCGCCAGCAGGCCCGAGGAGGCCTTCTCCTACGAGCAGTACTTC
.	few	TRBV4-3	TRBJ2-2	CASSQEGFTGELFF	TGCGCCAGCAGCCAAGAAGGGTTCACCGGGGAGCTGTTTTTT
.	.	TRBV6-2/TRBV6-3	TRBJ2-7	CASSRGDTYEQYF	TGTGCCAGCAGTCGGGGGGACACCTACGAGCAGTACTTC
TRBD2	many	TRBV29-1	TRBJ2-5	CSAGTSGGTQYF	TGCAGCGCCGGGACTAGCGGGGGGACCCAGTACTTC
.	.	TRBV5-1	TRBJ2-1	CASSLRPSPDNEQFF	TGCGCCAGCAGCTTGAGGCCTAGCCCTGACAATGAGCAGTTCTTC
.	.	TRBV5-1	TRBJ2-7	CASTRGDTDYEQYF	TGCGCCAGCACCCGCGGTGACACGGACTACGAGCAGTACTTC
TRBD2	few	TRBV10-3	TRBJ2-1	CAIGPTSGVTNEQFF	TGTGCCATCGGCCCCACTAGCGGGGTGACCAATGAGCAGTTCTTC
.	.	TRBV4-2	TRBJ2-2	CASSQEIANTGELFF	TGTGCCAGCAGCCAAGAAATTGCGAACACCGGGGAGCTGTTTTTT
TRBD1	few	TRBV19	TRBJ1-5	CASSTRTGFDSNQPQHF	TGTGCCAGTAGTACCCGGACAGGCTTTGATAGCAATCAGCCCCAGCATTTT
.	.	TRBV28	TRBJ2-5	CASISASPQETQYF	TGTGCCAGCATCTCGGCAAGTCCCCAAGAGACCCAGTACTTC
TRBD1	few	TRBV10-3	TRBJ1-1	CAISESVRGPSEAFF	TGTGCCATCAGTGAGTCCGTCAGGGGGCCCTCTGAAGCTTTCTTT
.	few	TRBV6-5	TRBJ2-7	CASSRQQGPPYEQYF	TGTGCCAGCAGTCGCCAACAGGGACCCCCCTACGAGCAGTACTTC
TRBD2	.	TRBV20-1	TRBJ2-3	CSAFILAEGTDTQYF	TGCAGTGCCTTCATTCTAGCGGAGGGCACAGATACGCAGTATTTT
TRBD2	few	TRBV20-1	TRBJ2-3	CSARAGLAGDTQYF	TGCAGTGCTCGAGCCGGCCTAGCGGGAGATACGCAGTATTTT
.	.	TRBV12-3/TRBV12-4	TRBJ1-3	CASSNQRFSGNTIYF	TGTGCCAGCAGCAACCAGAGATTCTCTGGAAACACCATATATTTT
.	few	TRBV9	TRBJ1-1	CASSVGSLRNTEAFF	TGTGCCAGCAGCGTAGGCAGCTTGCGGAACACTGAAGCTTTCTTT
.	few	TRBV10-1	TRBJ2-7	CASSERSISYEQYF	TGCGCCAGCAGTGAACGCTCTATCTCCTACGAGCAGTACTTC
TRBD1	few	TRBV5-1	TRBJ2-7	CASTKRGQGEYEQYF	TGCGCCAGCACCAAACGGGGACAGGGGGAGTACGAGCAGTACTTC
TRBD2	few	TRBV3-1	TRBJ2-1	CASSRLAGNPGSSYNEQFF	TGTGCCAGCAGCCGACTAGCGGGGAATCCGGGCTCATCCTACAATGAGCAGTTCTTC
.	.	TRBV24-1	TRBJ2-3	CATSAALDSTDTQYF	TGTGCCACCAGTGCAGCCCTGGACAGCACAGATACGCAGTATTTT
.	.	TRBV12-3/TRBV12-4	TRBJ2-1	CASKGRGAAVGNEQFF	TGTGCCAGCAAAGGGAGGGGGGCAGCCGTCGGCAATGAGCAGTTCTTC
.	.	TRBV7-2	TRBJ2-7	CASSLASQVLSEQYF	TGTGCCAGCAGCTTAGCTTCCCAGGTATTAAGCGAGCAGTACTTC
.	.	TRBV24-1	TRBJ2-1	CATSDSTRILYNEQFF	TGTGCCACCAGTGATTCCACGCGGATACTCTACAATGAGCAGTTCTTC